This entry is about one TCR beta chain. As yet, its antigen is unknown. Using its own MiXCR run on the RT-PCR reads, TCRdb lists one record per CDR3 protein. The table records 500,000 or so distinct CDR3 sequences, 16% of them present only once. These data come from a study of response to subunit inactivated influenza vaccine. The study, taken as a whole, reports: With each seasonal influenza vaccination, the authors suggested, few new T cells are recruited.

Trimming pared 3 bases from V and 5 bases from J, leaving 19 bases between. The length of the CDR3 is 17 residues. CDR1 is SGHTA and CDR2 is FQGNSA in the germline V gene. The material sequenced was CD4+ T cells sorted from PBMCs, taken roughly 24 months after vaccination. This clonotype originated in a man between 50 and 70 years old who received an inactivated influenza vaccine. This chain uses TRBV7-2 with TRBJ2-2, with D perhaps TRBD2 (5 bases). CDR3 nucleotide sequence: TGTGCCAGCAGCTTTTGGGGTGTACTAAGGAGGACCGGGGAGCTGTTTTTT. This sequence encodes CASSFWGVLRRTGELFF.